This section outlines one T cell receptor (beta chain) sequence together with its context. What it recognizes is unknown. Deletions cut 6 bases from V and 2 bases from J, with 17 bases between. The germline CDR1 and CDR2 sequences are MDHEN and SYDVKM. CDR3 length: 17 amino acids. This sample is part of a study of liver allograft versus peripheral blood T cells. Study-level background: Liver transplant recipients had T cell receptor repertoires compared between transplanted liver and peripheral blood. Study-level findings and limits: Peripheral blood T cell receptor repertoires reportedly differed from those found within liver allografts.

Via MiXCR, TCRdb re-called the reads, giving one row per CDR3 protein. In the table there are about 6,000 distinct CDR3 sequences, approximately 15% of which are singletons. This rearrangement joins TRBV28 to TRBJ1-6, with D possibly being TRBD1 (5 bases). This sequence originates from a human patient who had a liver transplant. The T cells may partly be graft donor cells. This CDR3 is CASSTERLGAYNSPLHF. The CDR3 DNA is TGTGCCAGCAGCACCGAGAGGCTAGGGGCCTATAATTCACCCCTCCACTTT.